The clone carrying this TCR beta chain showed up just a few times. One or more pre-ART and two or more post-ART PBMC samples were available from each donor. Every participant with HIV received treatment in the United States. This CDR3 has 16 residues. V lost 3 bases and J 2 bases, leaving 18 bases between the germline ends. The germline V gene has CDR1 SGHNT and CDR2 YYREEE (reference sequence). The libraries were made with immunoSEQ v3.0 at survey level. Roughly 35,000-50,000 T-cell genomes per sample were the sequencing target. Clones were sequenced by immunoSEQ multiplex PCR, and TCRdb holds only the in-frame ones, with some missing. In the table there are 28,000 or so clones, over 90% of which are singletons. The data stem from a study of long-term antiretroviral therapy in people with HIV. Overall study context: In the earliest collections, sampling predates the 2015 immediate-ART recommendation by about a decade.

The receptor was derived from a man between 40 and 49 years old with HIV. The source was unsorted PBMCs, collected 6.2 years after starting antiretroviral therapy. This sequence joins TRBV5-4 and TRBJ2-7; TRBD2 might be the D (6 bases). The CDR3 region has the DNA TGTGCCAGCAGCTCCCGGACCTATTCGGGGGCCTACGAGCAGTACTTC. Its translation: CASSSRTYSGAYEQYF.